This entry lists 31 T cell receptor beta chains sequenced from one sample in a study of T cell responses to AZD1222 COVID-19 vaccine (dated by TCRdb to the early 2020s). Library construction relied on the immunoSEQ multiplex PCR assay. Drawn from immuneACCESS, this table holds only the in-frame rearrangements with V and J called that TCRdb kept. Clones are partly lost; checked studies trace under half to an unresolved V gene and leave the rest unexplained. Within this sample are approximately 130,000 clones, with less than 90% of them counted one time only. About 27% of the sample rests with the top ten. What this sample's time point label stands for: baseline before first vaccination. Sequencing was performed on peripheral blood, taken on day 0 of AZD1222 vaccination. The receptors were gathered from an adult in good health.

This clone was detected once. The J gene is TRBJ2-1, the V gene TRBV6-1, with TRBD2 matching over 10 bases. Germline CDR1 MNHNS, CDR2 SASEGT. After removal of 3 bases from V and 9 bases from J, the junction contained 8 bases not matched to a gene. The CDR3 consists of 15 residues. The CDR3 reads CASSDTGLATREQFF. CDR3 in DNA: TGTGCCAGCAGTGATACGGGACTAGCGACGCGTGAGCAGTTCTTC.

The gene calls are TRBV5-1 and TRBJ2-3; D gene unclear. The CDR3 length is 15 residues. Trimming cost V 4 bases and J 0 bases, with 12 bases left between them. Germline CDR1 is SGHRS and CDR2 is YFSETQ. The CDR3 loop is CASSLQGASTDTQYF. As DNA, the CDR3 is TGCGCCAGCAGCCTTCAAGGAGCTAGCACAGATACGCAGTATTTT.

This chain connects TRBV6-2 or TRBV6-3 to TRBJ2-7; 12 bases line up with TRBD2. Trimming took 5 bases from V and 2 from J; bases not matched to a gene: 4. CDR1 is MNHEY and CDR2 is SVGEGT in the germline V gene. CDR3 length: 15 residues. In DNA form, the CDR3 reads TGTGCCAGCAGTCCCGGACTAGCGGGGCCCTACGAGCAGTACTTC. This translates into CASSPGLAGPYEQYF.

J is TRBJ2-5 and V is TRBV5-1; 9 nucleotides match TRBD2. The germline V gene has CDR1 SGHRS and CDR2 YFSETQ. The CDR3 runs to 16 residues. J gave up 2 bases and V 4 bases, and 9 bases lay outside the gene matches. CDR3 sequence reads: CASSLTLAGRQETQYF. The DNA for the CDR3 is TGCGCCAGCAGCCTTACACTAGCGGGTAGACAAGAGACCCAGTACTTC.

CDR3: CANGWGENNYGYTF. The DNA of the CDR3 is TGTGCCAACGGCTGGGGGGAGAATAACTATGGCTACACCTTC. V is TRBV7-9 and J is TRBJ1-2; D might be TRBD1 (5 bases). Trimming left V 10 bases short and J 1 base short, with 16 bases between. CDR1 and CDR2 (germline): SEHNR, FQNEAQ (reference sequence). The CDR3 contains 14 residues. Full variable domain (rest looked up from reference TRBV7-9 and TRBJ1-2): DTGVSQNPRHKITKRGQNVTFRCDPISEHNRLYWYRQTLGQGPEFLTYFQNEAQLEKSRLLSDRFSAERPKGSFSTLEIQRTEQGDSAMYLCANGWGENNYGYTFGSGTRLTVV.

This CDR3 reads CASKTSGTGVNSPLHF. CDR3 DNA: TGCGCCAGCAAGACCTCCGGGACAGGGGTCAATTCACCCCTCCACTTT. The chain carries TRBV10-2 and TRBJ1-6; 10 bases are shared with TRBD1. Per the germline V gene, CDR1 is WSHSY and CDR2 is SAAADI. The junction had 10 bases not matched to a gene; V was cut back by 7 bases and J by 7 bases. This CDR3 region has 16 residues.

J is TRBJ2-7 and V is TRBV7-3; D is ambiguous. The CDR3 contains 15 residues. The V end was cut by 2 bases, the J end by 2 bases, with 13 bases between. Germline V CDR1 and CDR2: SGHTA, FQGTGA. This CDR3 reads CASSLDSYRPYEQYF. The CDR3 bases are TGTGCCAGCAGCTTAGATAGTTACAGACCCTACGAGCAGTACTTC.

The chain couples TRBV5-1 to TRBJ1-2, with a weak D call TRBD1 (6 bases). V lost 5 bases and J lost 1, with 12 bases in between. This CDR3 spans 14 amino acids. Germline-derived CDR1 and CDR2 are SGHRS and YFSETQ. In DNA, the CDR3 is TGCGCCAGCAGACCAGGACAGTTTAACTATGGCTACACCTTC. It specifies CASRPGQFNYGYTF.

This chain connects TRBV6-2 or TRBV6-3 to TRBJ1-4; no definite D call. V lost 5 bases to trimming and J lost 7 bases, with 11 bases between them. Germline V gene data show CDR1 as MNHEY and CDR2 as SVGEGT. The CDR3 totals 13 residues. The CDR3 loop is CASSPTGVEKLFF. DNA for the CDR3: TGTGCCAGCAGTCCCACGGGCGTTGAAAAACTGTTTTTT.

This chain joins TRBV14 and TRBJ2-3; the D gene is possibly TRBD2 (5 bases). Per the germline V gene, CDR1 is SGHDN and CDR2 is FVKESK. Trimming cost V 4 bases and J 6 bases, with 14 bases left between them. There are 14 residues in the CDR3. The CDR3 DNA reads as TGTGCCAGCAGCCGAGAGGAGCGGCTGGATACGCAGTATTTT. Protein sequence: CASSREERLDTQYF.

The chain is built from TRBV3-1 (or the pseudogene TRBV3-2) and TRBJ1-1; D perhaps matches TRBD1 (5 bases). This CDR3 spans 15 amino acids. V gave up 4 bases and J gave up 3 bases, with 15 bases separating them. The germline gives CDR1 LGHDT, CDR2 YNNKEL (reference sequence). As DNA, the CDR3 is TGTGCCAGCAGCCCTCGTGGGGGGTGGGACACTGAAGCTTTCTTT. Residues: CASSPRGGWDTEAFF.

This clone was found once. The chain carries TRBV19 and TRBJ2-4; 8 nucleotides match TRBD1. Trimming took 6 bases from V and 7 from J; bases not matched to a gene: 8. Germline CDR1 LNHDA, CDR2 SQIVND (reference sequence). The CDR3 loop spans 14 amino acids. CDR3 sequence reads: CASSQTGGSNIQYF. The CDR3 DNA is TGTGCCAGTAGCCAAACAGGGGGTTCGAACATTCAGTACTTC.

The rearrangement uses TRBV27 and TRBJ2-7; tentatively, D is TRBD2 (6 bases). The V gene lost 1 base and the J gene lost 4 bases, with 8 bases spanning the gap. The CDR3 covers 13 residues. Germline CDR1 and CDR2: MNHEY and SMNVEV (reference sequence). CDR3 in amino acids: CASSLLEGYEQYF. CDR3 nucleotide sequence: TGTGCCAGCAGTTTATTGGAGGGATACGAGCAGTACTTC.

The chain couples TRBV5-1 to TRBJ1-2, with TRBD1 identical over 8 bases. Trimming took 0 bases from V and 6 from J; bases not matched to a gene: 7. Germline CDR1 and CDR2: SGHRS and YFSETQ. CDR3 length: 15 amino acids. The CDR3 DNA sequence: TGCGCCAGCAGCTTGGAAGCCCAGGGGGCGGATGGCTACACCTTC. Its protein product is CASSLEAQGADGYTF. The full variable domain, in which reference TRBV5-1 and TRBJ1-2 provide the parts outside the CDR3, is KAGVTQTPRYLIKTRGQQVTLSCSPISGHRSVSWYQQTPGQGLQFLFEYFSETQRNKGNFPGRFSGRQFSNSRSEMNVSTLELGDSALYLCASSLEAQGADGYTFGSGTRLTVV.

The chain joins TRBV11-1 to TRBJ1-1; 7 positions agree with TRBD1. The CDR3 has 13 amino acids. The germline V gene encodes CDR1 SGHAT and CDR2 FQDESV (reference sequence). V shed 4 bases and J 5 bases; nucleotides not matched to a gene: 4. The CDR3 loop is CASSSQGDTEAFF. In DNA form, the CDR3 reads TGTGCCAGCAGCTCGCAGGGGGATACTGAAGCTTTCTTT.

This clone was picked up a small number of times. The genes are TRBV7-3 and TRBJ2-5, with D perhaps TRBD2 (5 bases). Germline values: CDR1 SGHTA, CDR2 FQGTGA. V lost 6 bases and J 0 bases, leaving 17 bases between the germline ends. The CDR3 loop spans 16 amino acids. The CDR3 sequence is CASSFSGGGYQETQYF. The CDR3 DNA reads TGTGCCAGCAGTTTCTCGGGCGGCGGGTACCAAGAGACCCAGTACTTC.

This clone was picked up a small number of times. The rearrangement uses TRBV18 and TRBJ2-1; the match to TRBD1 covers 9 bases. The CDR3 extends over 17 amino acids. CDR1 is KGHSH, CDR2 LQKENI, per germline. With V trimmed by 6 bases and J by 6 bases, 15 bases remained unmatched. CDR3 DNA sequence: TGTGCCAGCTCTATCCTACCCGGGACAGGGAATTCCAATGAGCAGTTCTTC. Translated: CASSILPGTGNSNEQFF. The full variable domain, rest sourced from reference TRBV18 and TRBJ2-1, is NAGVMQNPRHLVRRRGQEARLRCSPMKGHSHVYWYRQLPEEGLKFMVYLQKENIIDESGMPKERFSAEFPKEGPSILRIQQVVRGDSAAYFCASSILPGTGNSNEQFFGPGTRLTVL.

The chain has TRBV5-1 and TRBJ2-7, with D possibly being TRBD1 (5 bases). Germline V gene sequence: CDR1 SGHRS, CDR2 YFSETQ. With 4 bases removed from V and 6 bases from J, the gap between germline ends came to 20 bases. This CDR3 spans 15 amino acids. The CDR3 is CASSPWSLGAGEQYF. The CDR3 DNA follows: TGCGCCAGCAGCCCCTGGAGCTTAGGGGCTGGCGAGCAGTACTTC.

The chain has TRBV7-8 and TRBJ1-6; maybe TRBD1 (5 bases). CDR3 length: 16 residues. V was pared by 5 bases and J by 3 bases, with 14 bases between. Per germline, CDR1 SGHVS and CDR2 FQNEAQ. The CDR3 DNA reads as TGTGCCAGCAGCCGAGTTGGGGCAGTCTATAATTCACCCCTCCACTTT. Its translation is CASSRVGAVYNSPLHF.

V and J are TRBV5-5 and TRBJ1-1; possibly TRBD1 for D (5 bases). Germline CDR1 and CDR2: SGHKS and YYEKEE (reference sequence). This CDR3 has 13 amino acids. The V end was cut by 0 bases, the J end by 5 bases, with 8 bases between. The CDR3 sequence: CASSLEPGTEAFF. CDR3 coding DNA: TGTGCCAGCAGCTTGGAACCAGGGACTGAAGCTTTCTTT.

This clone was seen only a few times. CDR3 bases: TGTGCCAGCAGCTCACGGGCGGGGAGCGGGAGAGGGGGGCCAAGCACAGATACGCAGTATTTT. Protein: CASSSRAGSGRGGPSTDTQYF. The chain combines TRBV7-8 with TRBJ2-3; 8 bases fit TRBD2. Germline loops: CDR1 SGHVS, CDR2 FQNEAQ. V was clipped by 4 bases and J by 0 bases; unmatched bases: 21. This CDR3 has 21 amino acids.

The J gene is TRBJ2-5, the V gene TRBV24-1; TRBD1 matches 8 bases. This CDR3 spans 15 amino acids. Losses at the gene ends were 4 bases for V and 5 bases for J; bases not matched to a gene: 8. CDR1 KGHDR and CDR2 SFDVKD come from the germline V gene. The CDR3 spells CATSDPGTGTETQYF. CDR3 sequence (DNA): TGTGCCACCAGTGACCCCGGGACAGGTACTGAGACCCAGTACTTC.

This chain uses TRBV15 with TRBJ1-6, with unresolved D. The ends were cut back, 6 bases at V and 6 bases at J, with 6 bases in the middle. Germline V CDR1 and CDR2: LNHNV, YYDKDF (reference sequence). The CDR3 is 12 amino acids. Here the CDR3 DNA reads TGTGCCACCAGACTGTCTAATTCACCCCTCCACTTT. Amino acids: CATRLSNSPLHF. The full variable domain, its missing parts supplied by reference TRBV15 and TRBJ1-6, is DAMVIQNPRYQVTQFGKPVTLSCSQTLNHNVMYWYQQKSSQAPKLLFHYYDKDFNNEADTPDNFQSRRPNTSFCFLDIRSPGLGDTAMYLCATRLSNSPLHFGNGTRLTVT.

This clone has a single count. The chain recombines TRBV12-3 or TRBV12-4 with TRBJ1-5; D gene ambiguous. V dropped 2 bases and J dropped 7 bases, with 6 bases sitting between them. The CDR3 sequence is 12 residues long. CDR3 region: CASSLNRQPQHF. CDR3 sequence (DNA): TGTGCCAGCAGTTTAAACAGACAGCCCCAGCATTTT.

This rearrangement joins TRBV5-1 to TRBJ2-2; D gene unclear. Germline-derived CDR1 and CDR2 are SGHRS and YFSETQ. The CDR3 sequence is 16 residues long. With 4 bases removed from V and 2 bases from J, the gap between germline ends came to 15 bases. The CDR3 spells CASSRVLTGNTGELFF. Here the CDR3 DNA reads TGCGCCAGCAGCCGGGTTTTGACGGGTAACACCGGGGAGCTGTTTTTT.

The chain uses TRBV7-9 and TRBJ1-1, with TRBD1 as a possible D gene (5 bases). The V end lost 0 bases, the J end lost 0 bases, and 8 bases lay between the germline ends. CDR3 length equals 15 residues. CDR1 is SEHNR and CDR2 is FQNEAQ in the germline V gene (reference sequence). The CDR3 sequence is CASSLAPGLNTEAFF. The DNA for the CDR3 is TGTGCCAGCAGCTTAGCGCCAGGGCTGAACACTGAAGCTTTCTTT. The full variable domain, with the rest looked up from reference TRBV7-9 and TRBJ1-1, is DTGVSQNPRHKITKRGQNVTFRCDPISEHNRLYWYRQTLGQGPEFLTYFQNEAQLEKSRLLSDRFSAERPKGSFSTLEIQRTEQGDSAMYLCASSLAPGLNTEAFFGQGTRLTVV.

The V and J genes are TRBV6-6 and TRBJ2-7, with TRBD1 matching over 7 bases. With V trimmed by 6 bases and J by 3 bases, 11 bases remained unmatched. The germline CDR1 and CDR2 sequences are MNHNY and SVGAGI (reference sequence). The CDR3 runs to 15 residues. The CDR3 bases are TGTGCCAGCAGCCCTCGTCATACAGGGGACTACGAGCAGTACTTC. Encoded protein: CASSPRHTGDYEQYF.

The chain combines TRBV5-1 with TRBJ1-4; no clear D. In germline, CDR1 is SGHRS, CDR2 YFSETQ. V was trimmed by 0 bases and J by 3 bases, leaving 6 bases between them. The CDR3 runs to 14 residues. This CDR3 is CASSLGGSNEKLFF. CDR3 nucleotides: TGCGCCAGCAGCTTGGGAGGGTCTAATGAAAAACTGTTTTTT.

This clone was counted a single time. The V call is TRBV5-6, the J call TRBJ1-3; no reliable D call. Trimming removed 5 bases at V and 1 base at J, with 10 bases between. Germline loops: CDR1 SGHDT, CDR2 YYEEEE. The CDR3 is 14 amino acids. CDR3: CASSSYSSGNTIYF. The CDR3 DNA follows: TGTGCCAGCAGTTCTTATTCATCTGGAAACACCATATATTTT.

The gene calls are TRBV18 and TRBJ1-2; no clear D. Germline V lookup: CDR1 KGHSH, CDR2 LQKENI. Trimming took 4 bases from V and 0 from J, leaving 15 bases between them. This CDR3 is built from 16 residues. CDR3 amino acids: CASSLQSTTTNYGYTF. In DNA form, the CDR3 reads TGTGCCAGCTCACTACAATCCACAACTACTAACTATGGCTACACCTTC.

This chain links TRBV11-2 with TRBJ2-7, with TRBD1 identical over 7 bases. The CDR3 consists of 14 residues. Germline CDR1 and CDR2: SGHAT and FQNNGV. The junction had 5 bases not matched to a gene; V was cut back by 3 bases and J by 3 bases. The CDR3 coding sequence is TGTGCCAGCAGCTTCTCCCGGGACAGCTACGAGCAGTACTTC. It codes for CASSFSRDSYEQYF.